This TCR beta chain was observed in a study of blood T cell repertoires in COVID-19. Clones were read by immunoSEQ multiplex PCR, and TCRdb kept only the in-frame ones, dropping some. In the table there are about 380,000 clones, roughly 87% of which are singletons. Enrollees, about 18 to 95 years old, lived in about two dozen US areas. For recovered donors of Cohort 3, there were two negative PCRs, clearance, or symptom resolution. This clone was detected once. V lost 1 base to trimming and J lost 9 bases, with 19 bases between them. This CDR3 contains 17 residues. Germline values: CDR1 SNHLY, CDR2 FYNNEI.

This clonotype was obtained from a woman in her 30s who had recovered from COVID-19. Sequenced input: PBMCs or T cells enriched from blood (not recorded which). The genes are TRBV2 and TRBJ1-6; D is uncertain. Here the CDR3 reads CASSEDLGSRVTSPLHF. The CDR3, as DNA: TGTGCCAGCAGTGAAGATTTAGGGAGCCGGGTTACTTCACCCCTCCACTTT.